The 15 T cell receptor beta chains below were found in one sample sequenced in a study of shared clonotypes between healthy human individuals. Naive CD8 cells, CD45RO-negative and positively selected for CCR7, excluded terminally differentiated effector memory CD45RA+ cells. TCRdb's copy holds only in-frame clones and misses some; the assay was immunoSEQ multiplex PCR. The repertoire holds hundreds of thousands of clones, with about 96% as singletons. Sequenced: naive CD8+ T cells sorted from blood. The receptors derive from a man younger than 45 in good health.

The chain employs TRBV27 and TRBJ1-3; D not certain. Germline V gene sequence: CDR1 MNHEY, CDR2 SMNVEV (reference sequence). Trimming took off 3 bases at V and 0 bases at J, with 9 bases between the two ends. The CDR3 covers 15 residues. In DNA, the CDR3 is TGTGCCAGCAGTTTCCGATTCAACTCTGGAAACACCATATATTTT. Its translation is CASSFRFNSGNTIYF.

The chain employs TRBV7-9 and TRBJ2-3, with D perhaps given as TRBD1 or TRBD2 (5 bases each). Between the trimmed V and J ends, which lost 5 bases and 1 base, there was a span of 13 bases. The CDR3 totals 15 residues. Germline V lookup: CDR1 SEHNR, CDR2 FQNEAQ (reference sequence). In DNA form, the CDR3 reads TGTGCCAGCAGCGAACTAGACAGCGGCACAGATACGCAGTATTTT. Protein sequence: CASSELDSGTDTQYF. Based on the CDR3 plus reference TRBV7-9 and TRBJ2-3, the full variable domain is DTGVSQNPRHKITKRGQNVTFRCDPISEHNRLYWYRQTLGQGPEFLTYFQNEAQLEKSRLLSDRFSAERPKGSFSTLEIQRTEQGDSAMYLCASSELDSGTDTQYFGPGTRLTVL.

V gene TRBV7-9 combines with J gene TRBJ2-3, with TRBD2 identical over 13 bases. This CDR3 has 17 amino acids. The ends lost 4 bases at V and 2 bases at J; junction bases unmatched: 6. Germline V gene data show CDR1 as SEHNR and CDR2 as FQNEAQ (reference sequence). The CDR3 nucleotides are TGTGCCAGCAGCTCTTGGACTAGCGGGAGCTTCACAGATACGCAGTATTTT. It specifies CASSSWTSGSFTDTQYF.

The genes are TRBV6-5 and TRBJ2-1, with D perhaps TRBD1 (5 bases). The germline V gene encodes CDR1 MNHEY and CDR2 SVGAGI. This CDR3 spans 13 amino acids. The germline V and J ends were trimmed by 8 bases and 4 bases, with 12 bases remaining between them. The CDR3: CASARGAYNEQFF. The DNA of the CDR3 is TGTGCCAGCGCAAGGGGCGCGTACAATGAGCAGTTCTTC.

The chain is built from TRBV5-1 and TRBJ2-7; the match to TRBD2 covers 10 bases. Germline CDR1 is SGHRS and CDR2 is YFSETQ. The CDR3 extends over 17 amino acids. With V trimmed by 0 bases and J by 1 base, 7 bases remained unmatched. CDR3 bases: TGCGCCAGCAGCTTGGAACTAGCGGGATATTCGTCCTACGAGCAGTACTTC. Translated, it gives CASSLELAGYSSYEQYF. The whole variable domain, filled in from reference TRBV5-1 and TRBJ2-7, reads KAGVTQTPRYLIKTRGQQVTLSCSPISGHRSVSWYQQTPGQGLQFLFEYFSETQRNKGNFPGRFSGRQFSNSRSEMNVSTLELGDSALYLCASSLELAGYSSYEQYFGPGTRLTVT.

The V gene is TRBV27, the J gene TRBJ2-7; 9 bases match TRBD1. Germline V gene lookup returns CDR1 MNHEY and CDR2 SMNVEV (reference sequence). Trimming cost V 2 bases and J 6 bases; bases outside gene matches: 8. The CDR3 length is 15 residues. Written as DNA, the CDR3 is TGTGCCAGCAGTTTAAGGTGGGACAGGGAGGTCGAGCAGTACTTC. Amino acids: CASSLRWDREVEQYF.

In its sample, this clone was seen once. J is TRBJ2-7 and V is TRBV6-5, with D uncertain. Germline CDR1 reads MNHEY; CDR2 reads SVGAGI. The CDR3 is 14 residues long. The V and J ends lost 0 bases and 2 bases respectively, with 8 bases between them. Here the CDR3 reads CASSYSHRPYEQYF. DNA of the CDR3: TGTGCCAGCAGTTACTCGCACCGACCCTACGAGCAGTACTTC.

The chain links TRBV7-9 to TRBJ2-7; D not resolved. CDR3 length equals 15 residues. V was clipped by 7 bases and J by 0 bases, with 16 bases between them. Germline V gives CDR1 SEHNR, CDR2 FQNEAQ (reference sequence). CDR3 protein: CASTSQATSSYEQYF. Written as DNA, the CDR3 is TGTGCCAGCACCTCCCAGGCCACCTCCTCCTACGAGCAGTACTTC.

J is TRBJ2-1 and V is TRBV5-4; possible D gene TRBD2, 6 bases. The germline V gene encodes CDR1 SGHNT and CDR2 YYREEE (reference sequence). V was cut by 0 bases and J by 4 bases, with 11 bases left in between. This CDR3 comprises 15 residues. The CDR3 DNA reads as TGTGCCAGCAGCTTGGCAGCGGGCGGATACAATGAGCAGTTCTTC. It encodes CASSLAAGGYNEQFF.

The gene calls are TRBV6-5 and TRBJ2-1; 10 bases match TRBD2. The V and J ends lost 5 bases and 4 bases, in that order; junction bases with no gene match: 2. The germline gives CDR1 MNHEY, CDR2 SVGAGI. CDR3 length equals 14 residues. The CDR3 DNA is TGTGCCAGCAGTCGGACTAGCGGATACAATGAGCAGTTCTTC. This encodes CASSRTSGYNEQFF.

The chain recombines TRBV4-1 with TRBJ1-1, with a weak D call TRBD1 (6 bases). The CDR3 spans 15 residues. CDR1 and CDR2 (germline): MGHRA, YSYEKL. With 0 bases removed from V and 5 bases from J, the gap between germline ends came to 13 bases. The CDR3 region has the DNA TGCGCCAGCAGCCAAGAGTCGGGGGCGCGGACTGAAGCTTTCTTT. Its protein is CASSQESGARTEAFF.

This chain uses TRBV4-1 with TRBJ2-7; 9 positions match TRBD2. There are 17 residues in the CDR3. In germline, CDR1 is MGHRA, CDR2 YSYEKL. V shed 0 bases and J 5 bases; nucleotides not matched to a gene: 11. Here the CDR3 DNA reads TGCGCCAGCAGCCAAGATATGAGGCTAGCGGGAAGGGACGAGCAGTACTTC. It yields the protein CASSQDMRLAGRDEQYF.

This chain uses TRBV14 with TRBJ1-4; D is unresolved. The V gene lost 3 bases and the J gene lost 1 base, with 15 bases spanning the gap. Germline V CDR1 and CDR2: SGHDN, FVKESK. The CDR3 contains 17 residues. The CDR3 sequence is CASSQDRGGLTNEKLFF. Here the CDR3 DNA reads TGTGCCAGCAGCCAGGATCGGGGAGGCTTAACTAATGAAAAACTGTTTTTT.

Only one count was recorded for this clone. This sequence joins TRBV5-1 and TRBJ2-7, with 9 nucleotides matching TRBD2. CDR1 is SGHRS and CDR2 is YFSETQ in the germline V gene. Trimming removed 5 bases from V and 3 bases from J; junction bases left unmatched: 9. The CDR3 spans 15 residues. CDR3 amino acids: CASSGLAGSLYEQYF. The CDR3 nucleotides read TGCGCCAGCAGTGGGCTAGCGGGAAGCCTCTACGAGCAGTACTTC.

As regards this clone: In the same sample, other DNA sequences code for this CDR3. The chain's CDR3 is CASSSSGLFYEQYF. The DNA for the CDR3 is TGTGCCAGCAGCTCCTCCGGATTGTTCTACGAGCAGTACTTC. The chain recombines TRBV6-5 with TRBJ2-7; D is ambiguous. CDR1 and CDR2 from the germline V gene are MNHEY and SVGAGI. V was shortened by 6 bases and J by 3 bases, with 15 bases between the two germline ends. This CDR3 contains 14 residues.